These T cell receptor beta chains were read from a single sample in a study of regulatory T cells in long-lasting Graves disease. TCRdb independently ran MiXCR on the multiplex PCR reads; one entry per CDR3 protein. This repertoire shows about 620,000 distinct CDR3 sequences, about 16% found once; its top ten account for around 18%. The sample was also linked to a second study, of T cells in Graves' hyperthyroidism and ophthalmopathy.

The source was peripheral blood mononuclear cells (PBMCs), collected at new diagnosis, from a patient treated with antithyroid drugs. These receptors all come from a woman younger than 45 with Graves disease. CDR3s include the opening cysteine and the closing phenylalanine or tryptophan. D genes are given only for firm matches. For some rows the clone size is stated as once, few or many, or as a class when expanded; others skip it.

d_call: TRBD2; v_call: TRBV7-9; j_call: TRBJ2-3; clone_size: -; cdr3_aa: CASSLVNSGITDTQYF; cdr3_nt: TGTGCCAGCAGCTTAGTAAATAGCGGGATCACAGATACGCAGTATTTT
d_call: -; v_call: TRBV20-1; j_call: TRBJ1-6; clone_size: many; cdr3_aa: CSARPGTRQSPLHF; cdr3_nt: TGCAGTGCTAGACCCGGGACAAGGCAATCACCCCTCCACTTT
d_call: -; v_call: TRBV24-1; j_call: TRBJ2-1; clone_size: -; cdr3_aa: CATSLGIGNEQFF; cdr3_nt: TGTGCCACCAGTTTAGGGATTGGCAATGAGCAGTTCTTC
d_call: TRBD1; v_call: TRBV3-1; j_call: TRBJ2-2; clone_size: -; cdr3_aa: CASSRGTVNTGELFF; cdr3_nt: TGTGCCAGCAGCCGTGGGACAGTGAACACCGGGGAGCTGTTTTTT
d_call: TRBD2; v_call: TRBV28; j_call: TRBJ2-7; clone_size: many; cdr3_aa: CASSLRTSGRYEQYF; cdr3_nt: TGTGCCAGCAGCCTTAGGACTAGCGGACGATACGAGCAGTACTTC
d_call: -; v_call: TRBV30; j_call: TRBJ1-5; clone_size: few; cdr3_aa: CAWNLGGNQPQHF; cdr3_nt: TGTGCCTGGAATTTAGGGGGCAATCAGCCCCAGCATTTT
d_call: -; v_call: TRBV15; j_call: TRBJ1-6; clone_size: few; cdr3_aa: CATSRVVGGYNSPLHF; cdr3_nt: TGTGCCACCAGCAGAGTAGTGGGGGGCTACAATTCACCCCTCCACTTT
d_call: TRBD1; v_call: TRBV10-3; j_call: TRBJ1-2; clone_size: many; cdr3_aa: CAITETGGKSYTF; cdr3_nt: TGTGCCATCACTGAGACAGGGGGTAAAAGCTACACCTTC
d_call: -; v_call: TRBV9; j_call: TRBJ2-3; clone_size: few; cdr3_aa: CASSVGIGLTDTQYF; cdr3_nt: TGTGCCAGCAGCGTAGGGATTGGACTCACAGATACGCAGTATTTT
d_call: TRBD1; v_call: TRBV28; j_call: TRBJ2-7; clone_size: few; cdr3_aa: CASSLTGGFSEQYF; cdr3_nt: TGTGCCAGCAGTTTAACAGGGGGTTTTTCCGAGCAGTACTTC
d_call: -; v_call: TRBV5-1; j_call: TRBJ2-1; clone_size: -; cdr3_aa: CASSTGGGYNEQFF; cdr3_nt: TGCGCCAGCAGCACCGGCGGAGGATACAATGAGCAGTTCTTC
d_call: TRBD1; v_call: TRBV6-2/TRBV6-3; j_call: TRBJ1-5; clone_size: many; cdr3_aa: CASTSTGKVGNQPQHF; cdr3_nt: TGTGCCAGCACCTCGACAGGGAAGGTTGGCAATCAGCCCCAGCATTTT
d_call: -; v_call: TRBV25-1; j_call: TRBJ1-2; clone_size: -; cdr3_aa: CASSESRVHYGYTF; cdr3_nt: TGTGCCAGCAGTGAATCCAGGGTTCACTATGGCTACACCTTC
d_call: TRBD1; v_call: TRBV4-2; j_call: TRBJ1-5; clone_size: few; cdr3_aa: CASSQVGGAGGNQPQHF; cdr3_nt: TGTGCCAGCAGCCAAGTGGGAGGGGCAGGGGGAAATCAGCCCCAGCATTTT
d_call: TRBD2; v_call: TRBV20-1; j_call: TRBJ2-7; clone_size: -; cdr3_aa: CSANGAGGSFYEQYF; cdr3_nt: TGCAGTGCTAACGGGGCGGGGGGCAGTTTCTACGAGCAGTACTTC
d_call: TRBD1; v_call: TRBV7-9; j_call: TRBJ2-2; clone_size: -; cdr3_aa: CASSPSLTGRNTGELFF; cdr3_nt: TGTGCCAGCAGCCCAAGCCTGACAGGGAGGAACACCGGGGAGCTGTTTTTT
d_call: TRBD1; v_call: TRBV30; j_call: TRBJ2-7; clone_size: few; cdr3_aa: CAWSWQGAFEQYF; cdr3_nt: TGTGCCTGGAGTTGGCAGGGGGCATTCGAGCAGTACTTC
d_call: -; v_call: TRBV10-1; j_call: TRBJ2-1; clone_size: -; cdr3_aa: CASSGGRQDNEQFF; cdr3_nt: TGCGCCAGCAGTGGTGGTAGGCAGGACAATGAGCAGTTCTTC
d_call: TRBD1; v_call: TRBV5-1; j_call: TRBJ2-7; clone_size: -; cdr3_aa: CASSLDRVLSYEQYF; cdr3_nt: TGCGCCAGCAGCCTGGACAGGGTTTTATCCTACGAGCAGTACTTC
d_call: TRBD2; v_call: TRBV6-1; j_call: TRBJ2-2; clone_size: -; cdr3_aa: CATREGLAGAGGELFF; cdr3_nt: TGTGCCACCCGAGAGGGACTAGCGGGAGCGGGCGGGGAGCTGTTTTTT
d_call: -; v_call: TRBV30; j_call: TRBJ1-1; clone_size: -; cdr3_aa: CAWSFAPNTEAFF; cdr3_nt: TGTGCCTGGAGTTTTGCCCCGAACACTGAAGCTTTCTTT
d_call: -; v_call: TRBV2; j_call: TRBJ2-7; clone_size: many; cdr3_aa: CASALEREQYF; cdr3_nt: TGTGCCAGTGCACTAGAACGCGAGCAGTACTTC
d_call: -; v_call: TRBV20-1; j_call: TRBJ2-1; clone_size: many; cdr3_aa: CSASRGEQFF; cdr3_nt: TGCAGTGCTAGCAGGGGTGAGCAGTTCTTC
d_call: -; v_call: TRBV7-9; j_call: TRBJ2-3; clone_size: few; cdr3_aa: CASSLSSGNTDTQYF; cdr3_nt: TGTGCCAGCAGCTTATCCAGCGGAAACACAGATACGCAGTATTTT
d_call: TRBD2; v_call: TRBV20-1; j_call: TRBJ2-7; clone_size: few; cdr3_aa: CSAQTSRLAGRYEQYF; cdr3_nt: TGCAGTGCTCAAACGTCTCGACTAGCGGGGCGGTACGAGCAGTACTTC
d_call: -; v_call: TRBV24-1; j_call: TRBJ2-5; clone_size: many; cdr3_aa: CATSDRDRHQETQYF; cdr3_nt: TGTGCCACCAGTGATCGCGACAGGCACCAAGAGACCCAGTACTTC
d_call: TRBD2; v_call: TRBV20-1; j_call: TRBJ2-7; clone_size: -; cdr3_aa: CSALYRSGTTLEQYF; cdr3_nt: TGCAGTGCTCTCTACCGCAGCGGGACTACCCTAGAGCAGTACTTC
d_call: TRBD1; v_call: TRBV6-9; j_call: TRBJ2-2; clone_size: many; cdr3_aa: CASSYFRTGSAVGTGELFF; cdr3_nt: TGTGCCAGCAGTTACTTTAGGACAGGAAGCGCGGTGGGCACCGGGGAGCTGTTTTTT
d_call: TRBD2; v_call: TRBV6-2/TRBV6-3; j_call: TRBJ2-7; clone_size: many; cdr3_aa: CASRPPGGISYEQYF; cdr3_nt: TGTGCCAGCAGACCCCCGGGGGGAATCTCCTACGAGCAGTACTTC
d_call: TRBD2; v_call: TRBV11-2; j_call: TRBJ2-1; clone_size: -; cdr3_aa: CASSRTGTKFNEQFF; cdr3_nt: TGTGCCAGCAGCCGAACGGGGACTAAATTTAATGAGCAGTTCTTC
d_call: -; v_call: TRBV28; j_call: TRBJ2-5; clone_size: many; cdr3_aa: CASSFPPFETQYF; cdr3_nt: TGTGCCAGCAGTTTCCCTCCTTTCGAGACCCAGTACTTC
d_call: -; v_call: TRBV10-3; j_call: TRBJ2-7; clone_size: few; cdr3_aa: CAISDRAQGEQYF; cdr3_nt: TGTGCCATCAGTGATCGGGCCCAGGGAGAGCAGTACTTC
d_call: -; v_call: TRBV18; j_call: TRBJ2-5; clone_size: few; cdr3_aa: CASSLGMGETQYF; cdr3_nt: TGTGCCAGCTCACTAGGTATGGGGGAGACCCAGTACTTC
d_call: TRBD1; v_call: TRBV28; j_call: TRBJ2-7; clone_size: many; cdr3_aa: CASSFDRGLHEQYF; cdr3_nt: TGTGCCAGCAGTTTCGACAGGGGTTTACACGAGCAGTACTTC
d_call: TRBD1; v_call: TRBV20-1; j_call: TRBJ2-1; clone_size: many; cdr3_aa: CSATWTGLGNEQFF; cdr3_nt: TGCAGTGCTACCTGGACAGGGCTGGGCAATGAGCAGTTCTTC
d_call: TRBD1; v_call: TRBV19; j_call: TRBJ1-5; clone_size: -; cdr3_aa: CASTSLRTGANQPQHF; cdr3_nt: TGTGCCAGTACCTCCCTGAGGACAGGGGCCAATCAGCCCCAGCATTTT
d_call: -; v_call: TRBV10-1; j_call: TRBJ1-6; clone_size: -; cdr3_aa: CALRFRATWVCDGSYNSPLHF; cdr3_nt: TGCGCCCTCCGTTTTAGAGCTACATGGGTGTGTGACGGCTCCTATAATTCACCCCTCCACTTT
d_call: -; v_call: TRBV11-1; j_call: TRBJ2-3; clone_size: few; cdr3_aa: CASSLRTGGNDPQYF; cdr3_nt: TGTGCCAGCAGCTTAAGAACTGGGGGGAATGATCCGCAGTATTTT
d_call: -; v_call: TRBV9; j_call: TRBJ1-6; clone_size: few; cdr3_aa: CASSVMEGNSPLHF; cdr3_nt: TGTGCCAGCAGCGTGATGGAAGGGAATTCACCCCTCCACTTT
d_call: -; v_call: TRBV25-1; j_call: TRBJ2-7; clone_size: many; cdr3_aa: CASSHGRVLGEQYF; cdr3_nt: TGTGCCAGCAGTCACGGGCGCGTCCTGGGCGAGCAGTACTTC
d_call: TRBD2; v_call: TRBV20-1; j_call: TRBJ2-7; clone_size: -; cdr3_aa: CSAGSSSGSYEQYF; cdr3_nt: TGCAGTGCTGGCTCATCTAGCGGGAGCTACGAGCAGTACTTC
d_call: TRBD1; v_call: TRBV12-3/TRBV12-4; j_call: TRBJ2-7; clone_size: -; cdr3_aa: CASSPRGTGGNDEQYF; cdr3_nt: TGTGCCAGCAGCCCGCGCGGAACAGGGGGTAATGACGAGCAGTACTTC
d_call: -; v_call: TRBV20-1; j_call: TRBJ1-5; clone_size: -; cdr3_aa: CSANYKDSRVQPQHF; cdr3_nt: TGCAGTGCTAATTATAAAGACAGCCGGGTTCAGCCCCAGCATTTT
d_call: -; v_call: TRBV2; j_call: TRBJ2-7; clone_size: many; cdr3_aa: CASSERGEGAYEQYF; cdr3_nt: TGTGCCAGCAGTGAAAGGGGGGAGGGCGCGTACGAGCAGTACTTC
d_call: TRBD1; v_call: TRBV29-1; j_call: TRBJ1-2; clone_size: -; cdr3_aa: CSVRQGGGTYTF; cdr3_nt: TGCAGCGTTCGACAGGGTGGGGGGACTTACACCTTC
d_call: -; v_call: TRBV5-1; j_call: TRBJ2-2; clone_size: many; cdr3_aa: CASSLTDTGELFF; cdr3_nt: TGCGCCAGCAGCTTAACGGACACCGGGGAGCTGTTTTTT
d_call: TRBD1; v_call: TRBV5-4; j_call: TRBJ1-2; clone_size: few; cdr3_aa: CASKKGAEYGYTF; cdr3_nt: TGTGCCAGCAAAAAGGGGGCTGAGTATGGCTACACCTTC
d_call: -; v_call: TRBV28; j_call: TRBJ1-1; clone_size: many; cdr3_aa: CASLVAARYTEAFF; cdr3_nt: TGTGCCAGCCTTGTGGCCGCGCGGTACACTGAAGCTTTCTTT
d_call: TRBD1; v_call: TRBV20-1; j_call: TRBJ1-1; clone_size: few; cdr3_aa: CSARDEWDRGVSEAFF; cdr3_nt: TGCAGTGCTAGAGATGAGTGGGACAGGGGGGTCTCTGAAGCTTTCTTT
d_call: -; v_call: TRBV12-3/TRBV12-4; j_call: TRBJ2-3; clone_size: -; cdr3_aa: CASRDPLGDTQYF; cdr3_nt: TGTGCCAGCAGAGACCCCCTAGGAGATACGCAGTATTTT
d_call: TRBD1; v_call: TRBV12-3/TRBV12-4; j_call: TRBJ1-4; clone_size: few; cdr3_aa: CASSFGSGGGEKLFF; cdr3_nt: TGTGCCAGCAGTTTTGGGTCAGGGGGAGGTGAAAAACTGTTTTTT
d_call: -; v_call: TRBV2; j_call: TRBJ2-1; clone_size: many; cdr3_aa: CARGLFIGNEQFF; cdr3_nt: TGTGCCAGGGGACTCTTCATAGGGAATGAGCAGTTCTTC
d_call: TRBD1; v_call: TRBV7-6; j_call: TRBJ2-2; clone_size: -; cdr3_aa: CASSPDRGDGELFF; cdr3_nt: TGTGCCAGCAGCCCGGACAGGGGTGACGGGGAGCTGTTTTTT
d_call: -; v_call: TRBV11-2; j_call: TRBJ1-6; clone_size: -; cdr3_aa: CASSLAAGRQSPLHF; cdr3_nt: TGTGCCAGCAGCTTAGCGGCAGGCAGGCAGTCACCCCTCCACTTT
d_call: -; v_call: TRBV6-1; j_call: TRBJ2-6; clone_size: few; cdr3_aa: CASSQRHSSGANVLTF; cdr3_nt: TGTGCCAGCAGTCAACGTCACAGCTCTGGGGCCAACGTCCTGACTTTC
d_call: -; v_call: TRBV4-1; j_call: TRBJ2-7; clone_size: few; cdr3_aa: CASSQDRRSGRPMEQYF; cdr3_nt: TGCGCCAGCAGCCAAGATCGTCGGAGCGGGCGCCCCATGGAGCAGTACTTC
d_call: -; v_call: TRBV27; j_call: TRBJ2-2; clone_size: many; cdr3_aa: CASSFFGELFF; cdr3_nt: TGTGCCAGCAGTTTTTTCGGGGAGCTGTTTTTT
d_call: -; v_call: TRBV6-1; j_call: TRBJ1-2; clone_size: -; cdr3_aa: CASSTGSSGYTF; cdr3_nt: TGTGCCAGCAGTACGGGATCGAGTGGCTACACCTTC
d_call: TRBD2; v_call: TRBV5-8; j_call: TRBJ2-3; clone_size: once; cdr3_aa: CASSKSGTSGGSTDTQYF; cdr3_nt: TGTGCCAGCAGCAAATCCGGGACTAGCGGAGGGAGCACAGATACGCAGTATTTT